One and the same sample provided the 28 T cell receptor beta chains below, sequenced in a study of technical replicates of blood from a few donors. Generated by immunoSEQ multiplex PCR, the TCRdb table keeps only in-frame clones and is missing some. The table shows about 100,000 clones, with approximately 95% occurring only once. Sequencing input: T cells isolated from PBMCs. All receptors come from a human donor in good health.

Of note for this clone: Mismatch with germline at one junction end may stem from a read error. This chain links TRBV5-4 with TRBJ1-5; D gene unclear. CDR1 is SGHNT, CDR2 YYREEE, per germline (reference sequence). This CDR3 is built from 12 residues. CDR3 sequence reads: CASSFNNQPQHF. CDR3 nucleotide sequence: TGTGCCAGTAGCTTTAATAATCAGCCCCAGCATTTT. The whole variable domain, filled in from reference TRBV5-4 and TRBJ1-5, reads ETGVTQSPTHLIKTRGQQVTLRCSSQSGHNTVSWYQQALGQGPQFIFQYYREEENGRGNFPPRFSGLQFPNYSSELNVNALELDDSALYLCASSFNNQPQHFGDGTRLSIL.

DNA of the CDR3: TGTGCCAGCAGCTTGGGGGCAAACACCATATATTTT. This encodes CASSLGANTIYF. The chain employs TRBV11-3 and TRBJ1-3; D is perhaps TRBD1 (6 bases). Germline CDR1 SGHNT, CDR2 YENEEA. The germline V and J ends were trimmed by 3 bases and 6 bases, with 6 bases remaining between them. This CDR3 is 12 amino acids long.

The chain employs TRBV25-1 and TRBJ2-2, with 14 nucleotides matching TRBD2. CDR3 size: 15 residues. Germline loops: CDR1 MGHDK, CDR2 SYGVNS. The V gene end was trimmed by 6 bases and the J gene end by 6 bases; junction bases not matched to a gene: 3. This CDR3 reads CASRAGLAGAGELFF. The CDR3 DNA reads as TGTGCCAGCAGAGCGGGACTAGCGGGAGCCGGGGAGCTGTTTTTT.

The chain carries TRBV11-1 and TRBJ1-4; D ambiguous. CDR1 is SGHAT and CDR2 is FQDESV in the germline V gene (reference sequence). CDR3 length equals 14 residues. The V end was cut by 5 bases, the J end by 8 bases, with 15 bases between. CDR3 sequence reads: CASSQPGGIEKLFF. The DNA for the CDR3 is TGTGCCAGCAGCCAACCCGGAGGGATAGAAAAACTGTTTTTT.

This clone was counted once. This chain links TRBV11-3 with TRBJ2-6, with D possibly being TRBD1 (6 bases). Trimming took off 3 bases at V and 0 bases at J, with 15 bases between the two ends. The germline V gene has CDR1 SGHNT and CDR2 YENEEA. The CDR3 is 18 amino acids. The chain's CDR3 is CASSFGQYSYSGANVLTF. The CDR3 DNA reads as TGTGCCAGCAGCTTTGGACAGTACTCTTACTCTGGGGCCAACGTCCTGACTTTC.

The chain links TRBV6-1 to TRBJ1-2; no reliable D call. The CDR3 length is 16 residues. Germline CDR1 MNHNS, CDR2 SASEGT. The V end lost 2 bases, the J end lost 4 bases, and 17 bases lay between the germline ends. The CDR3, as DNA: TGTGCCAGCAGTGAAATTCAGGAGGTGACCATCTATGGCTACACCTTC. It yields the protein CASSEIQEVTIYGYTF.

Note on this clone: One end of the junction is discordant with germline, which a read error may explain. J is TRBJ2-7 and V is TRBV7-7; D gene uncertain. The CDR3 is made up of 17 amino acids. The germline V gene encodes CDR1 SSHAT and CDR2 FNYEAQ (reference sequence). CDR3 residues: CASSPLGGGLSSYEQYF. The DNA of the CDR3 is TGTGCTAGCAGCCCCCTAGGCGGCGGCTTAAGCTCCTACGAGCAGTACTTC.

CDR3 amino acids: CASSGGTGRGINTGELFF. CDR3 coding DNA: TGTGCCAGCAGTGGGGGGACAGGGCGCGGGATTAACACCGGGGAGCTGTTTTTT. The chain links TRBV6-1 to TRBJ2-2; TRBD1 aligns across 9 bases. Germline V gene lookup returns CDR1 MNHNS and CDR2 SASEGT. This CDR3 is 18 amino acids long. Trimming at V came to 4 bases and at J to 2 bases, leaving 11 bases not matched to a gene.

This rearrangement joins TRBV5-4 to TRBJ1-1; TRBD1 matches at 7 bases. Germline values: CDR1 SGHNT, CDR2 YYREEE (reference sequence). Trimming took 3 bases from V and 3 from J; bases not matched to a gene: 14. This CDR3 has 17 residues. DNA of the CDR3: TGTGCCAGCAGCTCTTATGGAGGAGGACAGGATCACACTGAAGCTTTCTTT. This encodes CASSSYGGGQDHTEAFF.

The chain is built from TRBV11-3 and TRBJ1-1; D may be TRBD1 (5 bases). Germline V gene data show CDR1 as SGHNT and CDR2 as YENEEA. The CDR3 covers 16 residues. The ends were cut back, 4 bases at V and 10 bases at J, with 25 bases in the middle. The CDR3 bases are TGTGCCAGCAGCTCGGGCGGCAAGGGGTCCCAATCGGGAGCTTTCTTT. As protein: CASSSGGKGSQSGAFF.

This clone was counted once. This sequence joins TRBV14 and TRBJ2-7; TRBD1 agrees at 10 bases. V lost 1 base, J lost 4 bases, and 7 bases stayed unmatched. The CDR3 extends over 16 amino acids. Germline loops: CDR1 SGHDN, CDR2 FVKESK. The DNA for the CDR3 is TGTGCCAGCAGCCAAGGGGCCGGGACAGGGGTGTACGAGCAGTACTTC. Translation gives CASSQGAGTGVYEQYF. The entire variable domain, with the rest obtained from reference TRBV14 and TRBJ2-7, is as follows: EAGVTQFPSHSVIEKGQTVTLRCDPISGHDNLYWYRRVMGKEIKFLLHFVKESKQDESGMPNNRFLAERTGGTYSTLKVQPAELEDSGVYFCASSQGAGTGVYEQYFGPGTRLTVT.

V is TRBV5-1 and J is TRBJ2-7; perhaps TRBD1 as D (6 bases). The CDR3 is 14 amino acids. Trimming pared 1 base from V and 4 bases from J, leaving 12 bases between. In germline, CDR1 is SGHRS, CDR2 YFSETQ. Written as DNA, the CDR3 is TGCGCCAGCAGCTTGACAGGGTGGGTTTACGAGCAGTACTTC. Protein product: CASSLTGWVYEQYF.

This rearrangement joins TRBV5-6 to TRBJ1-2; the D gene is possibly TRBD1 (5 bases). The V gene's germline CDR1 is SGHDT and CDR2 YYEEEE. The CDR3 extends over 13 amino acids. V lost 3 bases and J lost 3, with 9 bases in between. CDR3: CASSYGQDYGYTF. In DNA form, the CDR3 reads TGTGCCAGCAGCTACGGACAAGACTATGGCTACACCTTC.

CDR3 residues: CASSPDYNEQFF. The DNA for the CDR3 is TGTGCCAGCAGCCCAGACTACAATGAGCAGTTCTTC. The chain is built from TRBV7-9 and TRBJ2-1; D not resolved. Germline V gives CDR1 SEHNR, CDR2 FQNEAQ (reference sequence). V was pared by 5 bases and J by 3 bases, with 5 bases between. The CDR3 loop spans 12 amino acids.

This rearrangement joins TRBV7-9 to TRBJ2-7; TRBD2 matches at 9 bases. There are 14 residues in the CDR3. With V trimmed by 1 base and J by 5 bases, 3 bases remained unmatched. CDR1 and CDR2 from the germline V gene are SEHNR and FQNEAQ (reference sequence). CDR3 sequence reads: CASSLVAGANEQYF. The CDR3 nucleotides read TGTGCCAGCAGCTTAGTAGCGGGAGCGAACGAGCAGTACTTC.

In DNA form, the CDR3 reads TGTGCCAGCAGCCCTCTTTCGACTAGCGGGAGTGGCGAGCAGTACTTC. Its translation: CASSPLSTSGSGEQYF. The gene calls are TRBV14 and TRBJ2-7; 12 bases match TRBD2. The CDR3 runs to 16 residues. V was pared by 4 bases and J by 6 bases, with 10 bases of the junction left unmatched. Germline V gene sequence: CDR1 SGHDN, CDR2 FVKESK.

V gene TRBV7-8 combines with J gene TRBJ2-1, with D tentatively TRBD2 (6 bases). Germline V lookup: CDR1 SGHVS, CDR2 FQNEAQ. Trimming took off 1 base at V and 5 bases at J, with 12 bases between the two ends. The CDR3 sequence is 15 residues long. This CDR3 reads CASSLGTNAHNEQFF. The CDR3 DNA sequence: TGTGCCAGCAGCTTAGGGACTAATGCCCACAATGAGCAGTTCTTC.

This sequence joins TRBV10-1 and TRBJ2-3, with a possible D match to TRBD2 (6 bases). The V and J ends lost 4 bases and 2 bases respectively, with 16 bases between them. This CDR3 spans 16 amino acids. Germline values: CDR1 WNHNN, CDR2 SYGVQD (reference sequence). The CDR3 region has the DNA TGCGCCAGCAGTGGACCGGGGGATATTGACACAGATACGCAGTATTTT. This codes for CASSGPGDIDTDTQYF.

The chain links TRBV11-2 to TRBJ2-7; 8 bases match TRBD2. The CDR3 has 13 residues. Germline-derived CDR1 and CDR2 are SGHAT and FQNNGV. V trimming: 3 bases; J trimming: 4 bases; junction bases outside the gene matches: 2. The CDR3 nucleotides read TGTGCCAGCAGCTTCATAGCGGGGTACGAGCAGTACTTC. Residues: CASSFIAGYEQYF.

This clone was seen a few times. CDR3 region: CASSFLDSYGYTF. The CDR3, as DNA: TGTGCCAGCAGCTTCCTGGACAGCTATGGCTACACCTTC. V usage is TRBV5-5 and J usage is TRBJ1-2; a weak D match, TRBD1 (6 bases). Trimming took off 2 bases at V and 4 bases at J, with 9 bases between the two ends. Germline CDR1 reads SGHKS; CDR2 reads YYEKEE (reference sequence). CDR3 length: 13 residues.

The chain is built from TRBV11-3 and TRBJ2-3; perhaps TRBD2 as D (6 bases). V lost 3 bases, J lost 2 bases, and 9 bases lay in between. This CDR3 comprises 14 residues. Germline CDR1 and CDR2: SGHNT and YENEEA. CDR3 sequence reads: CASSFGRLTDTQYF. The CDR3 coding sequence is TGTGCCAGCAGCTTTGGGAGGCTCACAGATACGCAGTATTTT.

The count of this clone is one. The CDR3 sequence is CASRYLGAENTEAFF. CDR3 nucleotide sequence: TGTGCCAGCAGATACCTTGGGGCAGAGAACACTGAAGCTTTCTTT. The chain has TRBV6-6 and TRBJ1-1; a possible D gene is TRBD1 (5 bases). Trimming shortened V by 6 bases and J by 1 base, and 15 bases separated the two germline ends. Germline V gene lookup returns CDR1 MNHNY and CDR2 SVGAGI (reference sequence). The CDR3 has 15 amino acids.

The CDR3 protein is CASSLAGGRAGADTQYF. Written as DNA, the CDR3 is TGTGCCAGCAGCTTGGCCGGCGGGAGGGCCGGGGCAGATACGCAGTATTTT. The V and J genes are TRBV5-4 and TRBJ2-3; 9 bases line up with TRBD2. This CDR3 spans 17 amino acids. V lost 0 bases to trimming and J lost 4 bases; unmatched junction nucleotides: 9. Germline CDR1 is SGHNT and CDR2 is YYREEE (reference sequence).

The chain combines TRBV28 with TRBJ1-2; D not certain. Germline CDR1 and CDR2: MDHEN and SYDVKM. The germline V and J ends were trimmed by 1 base and 4 bases, with 16 bases remaining between them. The CDR3 has 16 amino acids. Written as DNA, the CDR3 is TGTGCCAGCAGTTTATTAGGAGGAGAGGGCATCTATGGCTACACCTTC. Protein sequence: CASSLLGGEGIYGYTF.

The rearrangement uses TRBV2 and TRBJ2-1; possibly TRBD1 for D (5 bases). The ends were cut back, 7 bases at V and 8 bases at J, with 12 bases in the middle. The CDR3 totals 12 residues. Germline V gives CDR1 SNHLY, CDR2 FYNNEI. The CDR3 DNA follows: TGTGCCAGCAAAAGGGAAGGGGATGAGCAGTTCTTC. It translates to CASKREGDEQFF.

J is TRBJ1-6 and V is TRBV6-1; D remains ambiguous. The CDR3 has 18 residues. The germline V gene encodes CDR1 MNHNS and CDR2 SASEGT. Trimming removed 2 bases from V and 0 bases from J, with 14 bases in between. The DNA for the CDR3 is TGTGCCAGCAGTGAACGGGGTTTGGTGGACTCCTATAATTCACCCCTCCACTTT. Translated, it gives CASSERGLVDSYNSPLHF.

The chain employs TRBV9 and TRBJ2-7; perhaps TRBD1 as D (5 bases). The CDR3 covers 13 residues. Germline V gene sequence: CDR1 SGDLS, CDR2 YYNGEE. V was clipped by 0 bases and J by 5 bases, with 9 bases between them. The CDR3 reads CASSVAQGNEQYF. CDR3 DNA sequence: TGTGCCAGCAGCGTAGCGCAGGGTAACGAGCAGTACTTC.

This chain links TRBV9 with TRBJ1-3; D uncertain. V was cut by 0 bases and J by 0 bases, with 10 bases left in between. Germline V lookup: CDR1 SGDLS, CDR2 YYNGEE. CDR3 size: 16 residues. This CDR3 is CASSVVPGSSGNTIYF. The CDR3 nucleotides are TGTGCCAGCAGCGTAGTTCCGGGAAGCTCTGGAAACACCATATATTTT.